This entry lists 28 T cell receptor beta chains sequenced from one sample in a study of shared clonotypes between healthy human individuals. The data were produced by immunoSEQ multiplex PCR, yet TCRdb's version contains in-frame clones alone and is incomplete. The sample lists more than 2,000,000 clones, just over 90% occurring once. Sequencing input: naive CD4+ T cells sorted from blood. Described subset: CD45RA+ positively selected. Every receptor here comes from a man aged 18-30 years in good health.

This clone has only one observation. This CDR3 is also generated by other DNA sequences in the sample. J is TRBJ2-7 and V is TRBV6-6; no clear D. This CDR3 spans 12 amino acids. CDR1 is MNHNY and CDR2 is SVGAGI in the germline V gene (reference sequence). V was pared by 5 bases and J by 4 bases, with 9 bases between. As DNA, the CDR3 is TGTGCCAGCAGTCCGACCTCATACGAGCAGTACTTC. It encodes CASSPTSYEQYF.

The rearrangement joins TRBV4-2 to TRBJ1-1; D uncertain. The CDR3 is 13 amino acids. V was shortened by 3 bases and J by 8 bases, with 13 bases between the two germline ends. Germline CDR1 is LGHNA and CDR2 is YNFKEQ. CDR3 amino acids: CASSQASGSEAFF. In DNA form, the CDR3 reads TGTGCCAGCAGCCAGGCCTCGGGATCAGAAGCTTTCTTT.

For this clone: The sample holds other DNA sequences that translate to the same CDR3. This rearrangement joins TRBV5-1 to TRBJ2-7; 7 bases match TRBD1. This CDR3 comprises 15 residues. Germline V lookup: CDR1 SGHRS, CDR2 YFSETQ. V lost 0 bases and J lost 0; bases outside the gene matches: 3. CDR3 region: CASSLAGTASYEQYF. In DNA, the CDR3 is TGCGCCAGCAGCTTGGCTGGGACAGCCTCCTACGAGCAGTACTTC.

The V and J genes are TRBV15 and TRBJ1-3; D is ambiguous. V lost 3 bases and J lost 0, with 12 bases in between. This CDR3 is 16 amino acids long. Looked up from germline, CDR1 is LNHNV and CDR2 is YYDKDF (reference sequence). For the CDR3, the DNA is TGTGCCACCAGCAGGTTCTACGAGAACTCTGGAAACACCATATATTTT. Amino acids: CATSRFYENSGNTIYF.

The chain links TRBV2 to TRBJ2-5, with D tentatively TRBD1 or TRBD2 (6 bases each). The V end lost 4 bases, the J end lost 4 bases, and 13 bases lay between the germline ends. The germline gives CDR1 SNHLY, CDR2 FYNNEI. The CDR3 loop spans 14 amino acids. The CDR3 is CASSVVKGGETQYF. The CDR3 DNA follows: TGTGCCAGCAGTGTGGTAAAGGGGGGAGAGACCCAGTACTTC.

The gene calls are TRBV10-1 and TRBJ2-4; perhaps TRBD2 as D (5 bases). Between the trimmed V and J ends, which lost 2 bases and 1 base, there was a span of 12 bases. Germline CDR1 WNHNN, CDR2 SYGVQD (reference sequence). The CDR3 totals 16 residues. The chain's CDR3 is CASSEGLAQAKNIQYF. The CDR3 coding sequence is TGCGCCAGCAGTGAGGGCCTAGCCCAGGCCAAAAACATTCAGTACTTC.

J is TRBJ1-4 and V is TRBV7-2; D unresolved. This CDR3 has 15 amino acids. V was clipped by 4 bases and J by 8 bases, with 17 bases between them. In germline, CDR1 is SGHTA, CDR2 FQGNSA. In nucleotides, the CDR3 is TGTGCCAGCAGCTCGAACGCGGTTGTAGAAGAAAAACTGTTTTTT. Translation gives CASSSNAVVEEKLFF. The full variable domain, in which reference TRBV7-2 and TRBJ1-4 provide the parts outside the CDR3, is GAGVSQSPSNKVTEKGKDVELRCDPISGHTALYWYRQSLGQGLEFLIYFQGNSAPDKSGLPSDRFSAERTGGSVSTLTIQRTQQEDSAVYLCASSSNAVVEEKLFFGSGTQLSVL.

This clone was seen only once. The CDR3 DNA reads TGCGCCAGCAGCCAAGTACCACGAGGAGATACGCAGTATTTT. It is translated as CASSQVPRGDTQYF. The chain is built from TRBV4-1 and TRBJ2-3; the D is unclear. The CDR3 consists of 14 residues. The ends were cut back, 1 base at V and 5 bases at J, with 10 bases in the middle. The germline CDR1 and CDR2 sequences are MGHRA and YSYEKL.

The chain uses TRBV7-2 and TRBJ1-1, with D unclear. V lost 0 bases and J 11 bases, leaving 13 bases between the germline ends. The CDR3 extends over 13 amino acids. CDR1 and CDR2 from the germline V gene are SGHTA and FQGNSA. In DNA, the CDR3 is TGTGCCAGCAGCTTAGCGGCCGCCCCTGGGGCTTTCTTT. It translates to CASSLAAAPGAFF.

This chain uses TRBV5-1 with TRBJ2-5; no reliable D call. CDR1 is SGHRS and CDR2 is YFSETQ in the germline V gene. This CDR3 has 11 residues. V was shortened by 4 bases and J by 5 bases, with 6 bases between the two germline ends. The DNA of the CDR3 is TGCGCCAGCAGCACCCTGGAGACCCAGTACTTC. Protein: CASSTLETQYF. Filled out from reference TRBV5-1 and TRBJ2-5, the complete variable domain reads KAGVTQTPRYLIKTRGQQVTLSCSPISGHRSVSWYQQTPGQGLQFLFEYFSETQRNKGNFPGRFSGRQFSNSRSEMNVSTLELGDSALYLCASSTLETQYFGPGTRLLVL.

The chain combines TRBV5-6 with TRBJ2-3; 13 bases match TRBD2. CDR3 size: 16 residues. The germline gives CDR1 SGHDT, CDR2 YYEEEE. The J segment lost 5 bases and the V segment lost 5 bases, leaving 8 bases of the junction unmatched. The CDR3 nucleotides are TGTGCCAGCAGATTTAGGACTAGCGGGAGTCTAGATACGCAGTATTTT. Translation gives CASRFRTSGSLDTQYF.

This chain joins TRBV7-6 and TRBJ2-5, with a weak D call TRBD1 (6 bases). The germline gives CDR1 SGHVS, CDR2 FNYEAQ. V shed 1 base and J shed 5 bases, with 17 bases lying between them. CDR3 size: 16 residues. In DNA form, the CDR3 reads TGTGCCAGCAGCTTAGGGCTGGGGGCGATTAGCGAGACCCAGTACTTC. It specifies CASSLGLGAISETQYF.

V gene TRBV4-1 combines with J gene TRBJ2-6; D remains unclear. The germline V and J ends were trimmed by 4 bases and 2 bases, with 9 bases remaining between them. CDR3 length: 15 residues. Germline loops: CDR1 MGHRA, CDR2 YSYEKL. The CDR3 DNA sequence: TGCGCCAGCAGCCCTTATTTCGCTGGGGCCAACGTCCTGACTTTC. Protein product: CASSPYFAGANVLTF.

The chain joins TRBV7-2 to TRBJ2-7; possibly TRBD1 or TRBD2 for D (5 bases each). CDR1 SGHTA and CDR2 FQGNSA come from the germline V gene. V dropped 2 bases and J dropped 2 bases, with 13 bases sitting between them. The CDR3 is made up of 15 amino acids. CDR3 region: CASSLLGPGPYEQYF. Written as DNA, the CDR3 is TGTGCCAGCAGCTTATTAGGTCCGGGGCCCTACGAGCAGTACTTC.

The gene calls are TRBV6-5 and TRBJ1-6; a weak D match, TRBD1 (6 bases). This CDR3 spans 15 amino acids. The V gene's germline CDR1 is MNHEY and CDR2 SVGAGI. Trimming cost V 2 bases and J 7 bases, with 12 bases left between them. CDR3 nucleotides: TGTGCCAGCAGTTACAGGAAGGGGGGCAATTCACCCCTCCACTTT. It specifies CASSYRKGGNSPLHF.

This clone is a singleton in its sample. The rearrangement joins TRBV6-5 to TRBJ2-7; 7 nucleotides line up with TRBD2. Germline trimming cut 5 bases from V and 3 bases from J; bases unmatched to any gene: 7. Germline V gene lookup returns CDR1 MNHEY and CDR2 SVGAGI. This CDR3 contains 14 residues. CDR3 coding DNA: TGTGCCAGCAGTCCCGGGGGGAAAGGCTACGAGCAGTACTTC. This gives the protein CASSPGGKGYEQYF.

J is TRBJ2-3 and V is TRBV27, with D perhaps matching TRBD1 (6 bases). The CDR3 has 15 residues. Looked up from germline, CDR1 is MNHEY and CDR2 is SMNVEV (reference sequence). Trimming removed 3 bases at V and 6 bases at J, with 16 bases between. The CDR3: CASSFRSARGDTQYF. The CDR3 DNA sequence: TGTGCCAGCAGTTTTCGTTCCGCCAGGGGTGATACGCAGTATTTT.

The genes are TRBV10-3 and TRBJ1-1; D unresolved. Germline lookup yields CDR1 ENHRY and CDR2 SYGVKD. This CDR3 has 13 amino acids. V was cut by 5 bases and J by 0 bases, with 7 bases left in between. The CDR3 protein is CAISSQLNTEAFF. As DNA, the CDR3 is TGTGCCATCAGTTCACAGCTGAACACTGAAGCTTTCTTT.

V usage is TRBV6-6 and J usage is TRBJ1-3; D gene uncertain. The CDR3 has 16 residues. Trimming took 1 base from V and 0 from J, leaving 10 bases between them. CDR1 and CDR2 from the germline V gene are MNHNY and SVGAGI (reference sequence). CDR3 residues: CASSYLQARSGNTIYF. In nucleotides, the CDR3 is TGTGCCAGCAGTTACTTGCAGGCTCGCTCTGGAAACACCATATATTTT.

The chain carries TRBV5-1 and TRBJ1-2; D might be TRBD1 (5 bases). The CDR3 consists of 14 residues. The V gene's germline CDR1 is SGHRS and CDR2 YFSETQ. Trimming shortened V by 1 base and J by 6 bases, and 13 bases separated the two germline ends. CDR3 loop: CASSLPGPRNGYTF. The CDR3 DNA follows: TGCGCCAGCAGCTTGCCGGGGCCGAGGAATGGCTACACCTTC.

Comments on this clone: The same CDR3 also results from other DNA sequences found in this sample. This chain connects TRBV30 to TRBJ2-7; perhaps TRBD1 as D (6 bases). Germline V gene sequence: CDR1 GTSNPN, CDR2 SVGIG (reference sequence). The CDR3 runs to 12 residues. V was clipped by 5 bases and J by 2 bases, with 10 bases between them. CDR3 loop: CAWGTGTYEQYF. In nucleotides, the CDR3 is TGTGCCTGGGGAACAGGGACCTACGAGCAGTACTTC. The complete variable domain, with remaining parts taken from reference TRBV30 and TRBJ2-7, reads SQTIHQWPATLVQPVGSPLSLECTVEGTSNPNLYWYRQAAGRGLQLLFYSVGIGQISSEVPQNLSASRPQDRQFILSSKKLLLSDSGFYLCAWGTGTYEQYFGPGTRLTVT.

The V call is TRBV10-3, the J call TRBJ1-1; D might be TRBD1 (5 bases). The germline V gene encodes CDR1 ENHRY and CDR2 SYGVKD. V was cut by 6 bases and J by 6 bases, with 17 bases left in between. The CDR3 runs 14 residues. The CDR3 protein is CAIRPGPDAAEAFF. The CDR3 nucleotides are TGTGCCATCAGACCGGGACCCGATGCGGCTGAAGCTTTCTTT.

V usage is TRBV2 and J usage is TRBJ2-3; D remains unclear. The CDR3 is made up of 14 amino acids. V was cut by 9 bases and J by 5 bases, with 18 bases left in between. Germline V gene lookup returns CDR1 SNHLY and CDR2 FYNNEI. This CDR3 is CASTWVTRGDTQYF. The DNA of the CDR3 is TGTGCCAGTACGTGGGTTACGAGAGGAGATACGCAGTATTTT.

The chain employs TRBV6-6 and TRBJ1-6; 7 bases fit TRBD1. The CDR3 sequence is 14 residues long. Germline V CDR1 and CDR2: MNHNY, SVGAGI (reference sequence). After removal of 7 bases from V and 6 bases from J, the junction contained 6 bases not matched to a gene. The CDR3 sequence: CASIPTGPNSPLHF. CDR3 nucleotides: TGTGCCAGCATCCCGACAGGGCCTAATTCACCCCTCCACTTT.

V is TRBV7-9 and J is TRBJ2-1, with D possibly being TRBD2 (5 bases). Germline CDR1 SEHNR, CDR2 FQNEAQ (reference sequence). Trimming left V 5 bases short and J 8 bases short, with 7 bases between. This CDR3 comprises 11 residues. The CDR3 here is CASSHSDEQFF. The CDR3 coding sequence is TGTGCCAGCAGCCATAGCGATGAGCAGTTCTTC. Drawing the rest from reference TRBV7-9 and TRBJ2-1, the complete variable domain is DTGVSQNPRHKITKRGQNVTFRCDPISEHNRLYWYRQTLGQGPEFLTYFQNEAQLEKSRLLSDRFSAERPKGSFSTLEIQRTEQGDSAMYLCASSHSDEQFFGPGTRLTVL.

V gene TRBV27 combines with J gene TRBJ1-6, with D perhaps TRBD1 (6 bases). Per germline, CDR1 MNHEY and CDR2 SMNVEV (reference sequence). The CDR3 runs to 15 residues. Trimming took off 5 bases at V and 1 base at J, with 9 bases between the two ends. CDR3 sequence (DNA): TGTGCCAGCAGTCAACAGGGTTCCTATAATTCACCCCTCCACTTT. It codes for CASSQQGSYNSPLHF.

To note about this clone: The same CDR3 arises from other DNA sequences in this sample as well. CDR3 bases: TGTGCCAGCTCTCCGGGAGAGACCCAGTACTTC. Protein sequence: CASSPGETQYF. The chain employs TRBV18 and TRBJ2-5; D ambiguous. This CDR3 contains 11 residues. V lost 6 bases and J lost 4, with 6 bases in between. Germline CDR1 is KGHSH and CDR2 is LQKENI.

The chain has TRBV10-3 and TRBJ1-2; 9 bases map to TRBD1. From germline, CDR1 is ENHRY and CDR2 SYGVKD. This CDR3 has 13 amino acids. The V and J ends lost 8 bases and 8 bases, in that order; junction bases with no gene match: 9. CDR3 sequence reads: CAIAPGTGRGYTF. For the CDR3, the DNA is TGTGCCATCGCCCCCGGGACAGGGAGGGGCTACACCTTC.